The entry below describes one T cell receptor beta chain. The target antigen is unknown. Assay used: immunoSEQ multiplex PCR; TCRdb lists only in-frame clones, some missing. The sample lists 95,000 to 150,000 clones; around 93% were seen once. Trimming removed 5 bases at V and 2 bases at J, with 15 bases between. There are 15 residues in the CDR3. Per germline, CDR1 MDHEN and CDR2 SYDVKM. This specimen comes from a study of OX40 agonist ivuxolimab in advanced cancers. Study-level information: It was permissible to have had prior anti-PD-1, anti-PD-L1 or anti-CTLA-4 therapy, and about 40% had some. Three patients, one with hepatocellular carcinoma and two with cutaneous melanoma, responded partially. Study-wide points: Fewer expanded clones were found on average in CD4+ than in CD8+ T cells. Dosing at 0.1 to 3.0 mg/kg was accompanied by clonal expansion of CD4+ and CD8+ blood T cells by week 6.

The source of this sequence is an adult with an advanced solid tumor such as melanoma, head and neck, liver or kidney cancer. The chain has TRBV28 and TRBJ1-2; the D gene is possibly TRBD1 (6 bases). The sample in question was CD4+ or CD8+ T cells sorted from blood, obtained in a trial of the OX40 agonist ivuxolimab. CDR3 DNA sequence: TGTGCCAGCAGTCCCAGACAGGTTGCGAACTATGGCTACACCTTC. Translated: CASSPRQVANYGYTF.